This entry concerns a single T cell receptor (beta chain). Germline CDR1 reads MDHEN; CDR2 reads SYDVKM. J lost 1 base, V lost 7 bases, and 7 bases had no gene match. The CDR3 is 15 residues long. The sample comes from a study of blood T cell repertoires in COVID-19. Produced via immunoSEQ multiplex PCR; TCRdb's table is partial and in-frame only. The profile shows approximately 130,000 clones, approximately 71% of them singletons. Input material: peripheral blood. This chain links TRBV28 with TRBJ1-3; 7 bases agree with TRBD1. This TCR derives from a human donor in a cohort sampled during active COVID-19. Written as DNA, the CDR3 is TGTGCCAGCACCCGACAGGGATCTTCTGGAAACACCATATATTTT. Encoded protein: CASTRQGSSGNTIYF.